This TCR beta chain was documented in a study of human T cells and chemical hapten exposure. As for the study in general: After 6 days, upper back 0.01% DPC patch tests were scored.

Trimming took 1 base from V and 10 from J, leaving 14 bases between them. The CDR3 runs 13 residues. The V gene's germline CDR1 is DFQATT and CDR2 SNEGSKA (reference sequence). Individual cDNA molecules in this library carried unique molecular identifiers. Each CDR3 protein gets one entry after TCRdb re-called the RACE reads with MiXCR. This table has tens of thousands of distinct CDR3 sequences, approximately 35% appearing once. As for time point: patch test 1, 2 weeks after DPC sensitization. The treatment denotes: therapeutic diphenylcyclopropenone sensitization with weekly scalp DPC. The study enrolled 18 to 70-year-old alopecia patients suitable for DPC.

This chain joins TRBV20-1 and TRBJ2-1, with D hard to call. Specimen: whole blood, collected in connection with sensitization to the hapten diphenylcyclopropenone (DPC). The clonotype comes from a man aged 35 to 55 with alopecia areata. Some clones in this sample may be carry-over from other donors' samples. The CDR3 reads CSARGLGFYEQFF. Written as DNA, the CDR3 is TGCAGTGCTAGAGGTTTGGGATTCTACGAGCAGTTCTTC.